The next 21 T cell receptor beta chains were all read from a single sample in a study of response to subunit inactivated influenza vaccine. TCRdb re-called the RT-PCR reads through MiXCR, storing one row per CDR3 protein. The sample lists around 650,000 distinct CDR3 sequences; less than 20% were seen once. Sequences were derived from PBMCs from blood, sampled roughly 12 days after vaccination. All receptors come from a man aged 50 or older who received an inactivated influenza vaccine.

This clonotype was found a few times. The J gene is TRBJ2-2, the V gene TRBV20-1; maybe TRBD1 (5 bases). Germline CDR1 is DFQATT and CDR2 is SNEGSKA (reference sequence). V was trimmed by 1 base and J by 1 base, leaving 7 bases between them. The CDR3 sequence is 14 residues long. Written as DNA, the CDR3 is TGCAGTGCTAGAGGACAGATGAACACCGGGGAGCTGTTTTTT. As protein: CSARGQMNTGELFF.

V gene TRBV12-3 or TRBV12-4 combines with J gene TRBJ2-1; 8 bases line up with TRBD2. CDR3 length equals 15 residues. V was pared by 2 bases and J by 7 bases, with 7 bases of the junction left unmatched. The CDR3 DNA sequence: TGTGCCAGCAGTTTAAGTCTAGCGGGTAGAAATGAGCAGTTCTTC. The encoded protein is CASSLSLAGRNEQFF.

The V and J genes are TRBV20-1 and TRBJ2-1; D is unclear. This CDR3 spans 14 amino acids. Germline V gives CDR1 DFQATT, CDR2 SNEGSKA (reference sequence). V was cut by 0 bases and J by 0 bases, with 6 bases left in between. The CDR3 protein is CSARDSNSYNEQFF. The CDR3 nucleotides read TGCAGTGCTAGAGATTCTAACTCCTACAATGAGCAGTTCTTC.

This clonotype has just a few counts. V usage is TRBV5-1 and J usage is TRBJ2-7; TRBD1 matches 7 bases. The CDR3 has 18 amino acids. Germline V gene data show CDR1 as SGHRS and CDR2 as YFSETQ. Trimming cost V 0 bases and J 1 base; bases outside gene matches: 13. CDR3 sequence: CASSLEATGILGSYEQYF. The CDR3 DNA reads as TGCGCCAGCAGCTTGGAGGCGACAGGGATACTAGGGTCCTACGAGCAGTACTTC.

This clonotype was observed many times. J is TRBJ2-1 and V is TRBV7-9; no clear D. The CDR3 runs to 11 residues. Germline assignment: CDR1 SEHNR and CDR2 FQNEAQ (reference sequence). Trimming took 5 bases from V and 10 from J, leaving 9 bases between them. This CDR3 reads CASSITYEQFF. CDR3 coding DNA: TGTGCCAGCAGCATTACATACGAGCAGTTCTTC.

At least ten counts were recorded for this clonotype. This chain joins TRBV6-1 and TRBJ2-5, with 11 bases that match TRBD2. Germline assignment: CDR1 MNHNS and CDR2 SASEGT. V lost 6 bases, J lost 4 bases, and 4 bases stayed unmatched. The CDR3 runs 14 residues. The CDR3: CASSRTSGLETQYF. The CDR3, as DNA: TGTGCCAGCAGCAGGACTAGCGGGTTAGAGACCCAGTACTTC.

This clonotype was counted ten times or more. The chain couples TRBV5-1 to TRBJ2-1; D is unclear. Germline CDR1 SGHRS, CDR2 YFSETQ. The CDR3 totals 14 residues. Trimming left V 7 bases short and J 8 bases short, with 19 bases between. CDR3 sequence reads: CASVAQPSADEQFF. The CDR3 DNA sequence: TGCGCCAGCGTGGCCCAACCCAGCGCGGATGAGCAGTTCTTC.

This clonotype was observed a few times. The genes are TRBV24-1 and TRBJ2-3; D is perhaps TRBD1 (8 bases). V shed 5 bases and J shed 6 bases, with 17 bases lying between them. This CDR3 comprises 15 residues. Germline V gene data show CDR1 as KGHDR and CDR2 as SFDVKD. This CDR3 reads CATSGSTGGADTQYF. CDR3 in DNA: TGTGCCACCAGTGGCTCCACAGGGGGGGCGGATACGCAGTATTTT.

This clonotype came up a few times. The V and J genes are TRBV15 and TRBJ2-3; D not certain. The CDR3 spans 14 residues. With 3 bases removed from V and 6 bases from J, the gap between germline ends came to 13 bases. CDR1 LNHNV and CDR2 YYDKDF come from the germline V gene (reference sequence). In DNA form, the CDR3 reads TGTGCCACCAGCAGTTCTGGGTTAACGGATACGCAGTATTTT. It codes for CATSSSGLTDTQYF.

This chain joins TRBV29-1 and TRBJ2-3; 8 nucleotides line up with TRBD2. V trimming: 7 bases; J trimming: 4 bases; junction bases outside the gene matches: 16. Germline V gene sequence: CDR1 SQVTM, CDR2 ANQGSEA. The CDR3 spans 16 residues. CDR3 nucleotides: TGCAGCGCAAAAGGACTAGCCGGTTTATTGCCAGATACGCAGTATTTT. Its translation is CSAKGLAGLLPDTQYF.

This chain uses TRBV20-1 with TRBJ2-1; 10 bases are shared with TRBD2. The junction had 6 bases not matched to a gene; V was cut back by 1 base and J by 0 bases. The CDR3 runs 17 residues. The germline V gene has CDR1 DFQATT and CDR2 SNEGSKA (reference sequence). The CDR3 DNA reads TGCAGTGCTAGAGGGGGACTAGCGCCGAGCTCCTACAATGAGCAGTTCTTC. Encoded protein: CSARGGLAPSSYNEQFF.

V is TRBV9 and J is TRBJ2-7, with 13 positions matching TRBD2. The ends lost 6 bases at V and 4 bases at J; junction bases unmatched: 10. The CDR3 consists of 16 residues. Germline lookup yields CDR1 SGDLS and CDR2 YYNGEE. CDR3 protein: CASTRSGTSGIYEQYF. CDR3 nucleotide sequence: TGTGCCAGCACCCGCTCCGGGACTAGCGGGATATACGAGCAGTACTTC.

To note about this clonotype: The junction and the germline gene differ at one end; a read error may be behind it. The gene calls are TRBV12-3 or TRBV12-4 and TRBJ2-2, with TRBD1 matching 8 bases. CDR3 length: 14 residues. In DNA, the CDR3 is TGTGACAGCAGGGGGCTCCCCAACACCGGGGAGCTGTTTTTT. Protein sequence: CDSRGLPNTGELFF.

The rearrangement uses TRBV4-1 and TRBJ2-1, with TRBD2 matching 11 bases. Germline V gives CDR1 MGHRA, CDR2 YSYEKL. The V gene end was trimmed by 3 bases and the J gene end by 3 bases; junction bases not matched to a gene: 4. CDR3 length equals 16 residues. CDR3 sequence reads: CASSHAGTSGYNEQFF. The CDR3 DNA reads TGCGCCAGCAGCCATGCCGGGACTAGCGGCTACAATGAGCAGTTCTTC.

This clonotype was detected only once. The chain joins TRBV18 to TRBJ1-2; D ambiguous. The CDR3 loop spans 15 amino acids. Germline assignment: CDR1 KGHSH and CDR2 LQKENI. V lost 0 bases to trimming and J lost 3 bases, with 11 bases between them. CDR3 DNA: TGTGCCAGCTCACCACCGGAAAAGAAGCACTATGGCTACACCTTC. This encodes CASSPPEKKHYGYTF.

This clonotype has more than one count but fewer than ten. The chain is built from TRBV5-6 and TRBJ2-1; D is possibly TRBD2 (5 bases). CDR3 length: 14 residues. CDR1 and CDR2 (germline): SGHDT, YYEEEE. Trimming left V 1 base short and J 3 bases short, with 8 bases between. The CDR3 loop is CASSLPSFYNEQFF. The CDR3 DNA follows: TGTGCCAGCAGCTTGCCTAGCTTCTACAATGAGCAGTTCTTC.

This clonotype has a count of ten or more. The rearrangement joins TRBV28 to TRBJ2-2; the D gene is possibly TRBD2 (6 bases). The CDR3 has 15 residues. Trimming removed 2 bases at V and 3 bases at J, with 10 bases between. CDR1 and CDR2 from the germline V gene are MDHEN and SYDVKM. The chain's CDR3 is CASSLRPGDTGELFF. DNA of the CDR3: TGTGCCAGCAGTTTAAGGCCGGGGGACACCGGGGAGCTGTTTTTT.

This clonotype was counted between two and nine times. The chain's CDR3 is CSARDRADRSYEQYF. CDR3 sequence (DNA): TGCAGTGCTAGAGATAGAGCGGATAGATCCTACGAGCAGTACTTC. The chain is built from TRBV20-1 and TRBJ2-7, with a weak D call TRBD2 (5 bases). The V gene's germline CDR1 is DFQATT and CDR2 SNEGSKA (reference sequence). V gave up 0 bases and J gave up 1 base, with 13 bases separating them. There are 15 residues in the CDR3.

The chain couples TRBV7-2 to TRBJ1-4; D remains ambiguous. The CDR3 is 14 amino acids. V was clipped by 1 base and J by 8 bases, with 11 bases between them. Germline V lookup: CDR1 SGHTA, CDR2 FQGNSA. The chain's CDR3 is CASSLVNGGEKLFF. The CDR3, as DNA: TGTGCCAGCAGCTTAGTCAACGGAGGAGAAAAACTGTTTTTT.

Ten or more counts support this clonotype. The DNA for the CDR3 is TGCGCCAGCAGCTTGGTCGGGACAGGGGAAGGCGGGGAGCTGTTTTTT. Its protein is CASSLVGTGEGGELFF. This chain joins TRBV5-1 and TRBJ2-2; 10 bases line up with TRBD1. The V gene end was trimmed by 0 bases and the J gene end by 7 bases; junction bases not matched to a gene: 6. From germline, CDR1 is SGHRS and CDR2 YFSETQ. CDR3 length: 16 residues.

CDR3 in DNA: TGTGCCAGCAGTTACGCAGGGGGCAATTCACCCCTCCACTTT. Protein: CASSYAGGNSPLHF. This chain connects TRBV6-5 to TRBJ1-6; 8 nucleotides align to TRBD1. With V trimmed by 2 bases and J by 7 bases, 1 base remained unmatched. The CDR3 is made up of 14 amino acids. Germline V gene lookup returns CDR1 MNHEY and CDR2 SVGAGI.